The rows below give T cell receptor beta chains drawn from one sample of a study of Tregs in tolerant kidney transplant recipients. Libraries were prepared by immunoSEQ multiplex PCR; TCRdb keeps only in-frame clonotypes and omits some of them. The sample lists roughly 69,000 clones; more than 95% were seen once. The input for sequencing was Tregs from blood, taken before the transplant. These receptors all come from a human donor who received a combined kidney and bone marrow transplant. CDR3s include the opening cysteine and the closing phenylalanine or tryptophan. D genes are given only for firm matches. The size entry is marked missing in some rows and otherwise reads once, few, many or a size class.

TGTGCCAGCAAGATCCGCCGGGGGGTATACAATGAGCAGTTCTTC | CASKIRRGVYNEQFF | TRBJ2-1 | TRBV6-6 | TRBD2 | .
TGTGCCAGCAGCTTTGGAGCAGATACGCAGTATTTT | CASSFGADTQYF | TRBJ2-3 | TRBV7-9 | . | .
TGCGCCAGCAGCTTATCACTAGCGGGAGGCGAGACCCAGTACTTC | CASSLSLAGGETQYF | TRBJ2-5 | TRBV5-1 | TRBD2 | .
TGTGCCAGCTCACCAATAGGGGCCGAAGAGACCCAGTACTTC | CASSPIGAEETQYF | TRBJ2-5 | TRBV18 | . | .
TGTGCCATCAAACGGGACAGTGATGGCTACACCTTC | CAIKRDSDGYTF | TRBJ1-2 | TRBV10-3 | TRBD1 | once
TGCGCCAGCAGTGTGGGAGCGGGAGACGGGAACGAGCAGTACTTC | CASSVGAGDGNEQYF | TRBJ2-7 | TRBV5-1 | TRBD2 | .
TGCGCCAGCAGCCAACCCAGGGGGACTAGCAATGAGCAGTTCTTC | CASSQPRGTSNEQFF | TRBJ2-1 | TRBV4-3 | . | .
TGTGCCAGCAGCGCGAACAGGGAGGGCGAGCAGTTCTTC | CASSANREGEQFF | TRBJ2-1 | TRBV9 | . | .
TGTGCCAGCAGCTCCCCGGGACAGTTATATGGCTACACCTTC | CASSSPGQLYGYTF | TRBJ1-2 | TRBV5-5 | TRBD1 | .
TGTGCCATCAAAGGACAGGGCATTAACTATGGCTACACCTTC | CAIKGQGINYGYTF | TRBJ1-2 | TRBV28 | TRBD1 | once
TGCAGCGTGGGACAGCCGGATCAGCCCCAGCATTTT | CSVGQPDQPQHF | TRBJ1-5 | TRBV29-1 | TRBD1 | .
TGCGCCAGCAGCCATCTCACCGGGACAGAGTACGAGCAGTACTTC | CASSHLTGTEYEQYF | TRBJ2-7 | TRBV4-1 | TRBD1 | once
TGCGCCAGCCCTCTCGAGGGGGCGATTGAAAAACTGTTTTTT | CASPLEGAIEKLFF | TRBJ1-4 | TRBV23-1 | TRBD1 | .
TGTGCCAGTAGAGTATTGACAGGGTCAAGCGAAAAACTGTTTTTT | CASRVLTGSSEKLFF | TRBJ1-4 | TRBV19 | TRBD1 | .
TGTGCCTGGAGTGTATATTGGGGCGTCGGCACTGAAGCTTTCTTT | CAWSVYWGVGTEAFF | TRBJ1-1 | TRBV30 | . | .
TGTGCCAGCGGCCGAAATAATCGGGCTGAAGCTTTCTTT | CASGRNNRAEAFF | TRBJ1-1 | TRBV9 | . | .
TGTGCCAGCAGCCCGAGAACAGGGGTCAATACGCAGTATTTT | CASSPRTGVNTQYF | TRBJ2-3 | TRBV7-8 | TRBD1 | .
TGTGCCAGCAGCTTAGCTGGGGGGAGACCGCTCGAGCAGTACTTC | CASSLAGGRPLEQYF | TRBJ2-7 | TRBV7-9 | . | .
TGCGCCAGCAGCCAGTATGTACAGGGATCCAACACTGAAGCTTTCTTT | CASSQYVQGSNTEAFF | TRBJ1-1 | TRBV5-1 | . | .
TGCGCCAGCAGCTTGCAACCGGGTCGGGATTCACCCCTCCACTTT | CASSLQPGRDSPLHF | TRBJ1-6 | TRBV5-1 | . | .
TGTGCCAGCAGGGAGCCGGGAGCCAACACTGAAGCTTTCTTT | CASREPGANTEAFF | TRBJ1-1 | TRBV27 | . | .
TGTGCCAGCAGGCTAGACAGGGACTATGGCTACACCTTC | CASRLDRDYGYTF | TRBJ1-2 | TRBV6-5 | TRBD1 | .
TGTGCCAGTAGTACCTACAGGGGTTATCAGCCCCAGCATTTT | CASSTYRGYQPQHF | TRBJ1-5 | TRBV19 | TRBD1 | .
TGTGCCAGTAGTCTTTCAGGGAACACCATATATTTT | CASSLSGNTIYF | TRBJ1-3 | TRBV19 | . | .
TGTGCCAGCTCATCCTGGACAGGGATGAGCTCTGGAAACACCATATATTTT | CASSSWTGMSSGNTIYF | TRBJ1-3 | TRBV18 | TRBD1 | .
TGTGCCAGCAGTCTCGGACTAGCGGGGGGGCGAGGGGGTGAGCAGTTCTTC | CASSLGLAGGRGGEQFF | TRBJ2-1 | TRBV4-2 | TRBD2 | .
TGCGCCAGCAGCCGGGAAGCGGGTGCCTCCTACGAGCAGTACTTC | CASSREAGASYEQYF | TRBJ2-7 | TRBV4-1 | . | .
TGTGCCAGCAGTTCAACAGGGGGCGGCTATGGCTACACCTTC | CASSSTGGGYGYTF | TRBJ1-2 | TRBV28 | TRBD1 | once
TGCGCCAGCAGCCAACTCCACCGGCTCCGGGACAGTGGCACTGAAGCTTTCTTT | CASSQLHRLRDSGTEAFF | TRBJ1-1 | TRBV4-1 | TRBD1 | .
TGTGCCAGCAGCTTATACGTTAGCGGGGACACAGATACGCAGTATTTT | CASSLYVSGDTDTQYF | TRBJ2-3 | TRBV7-2 | TRBD2 | .
TGTGCCAGTAATCCGAGACGCTGGGCTACAGAGACCCAGTACTTC | CASNPRRWATETQYF | TRBJ2-5 | TRBV19 | . | .